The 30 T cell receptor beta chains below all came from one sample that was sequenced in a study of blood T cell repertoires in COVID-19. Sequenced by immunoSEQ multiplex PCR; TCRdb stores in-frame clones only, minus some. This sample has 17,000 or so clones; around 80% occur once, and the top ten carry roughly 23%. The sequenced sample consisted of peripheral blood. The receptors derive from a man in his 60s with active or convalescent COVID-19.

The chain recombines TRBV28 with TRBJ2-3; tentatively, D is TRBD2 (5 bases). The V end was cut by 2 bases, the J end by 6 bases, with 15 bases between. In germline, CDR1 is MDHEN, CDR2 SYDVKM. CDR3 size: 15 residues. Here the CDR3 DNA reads TGTGCCAGCAGTTTAGTGGGTGGGAGTAGGGATACGCAGTATTTT. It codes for CASSLVGGSRDTQYF.

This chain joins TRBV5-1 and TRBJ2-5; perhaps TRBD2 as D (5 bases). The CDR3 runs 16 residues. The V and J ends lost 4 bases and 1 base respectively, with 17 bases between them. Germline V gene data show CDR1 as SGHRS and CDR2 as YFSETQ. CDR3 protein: CASSLGAGLLQETQYF. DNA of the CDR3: TGCGCCAGCAGCCTGGGTGCCGGACTCCTCCAAGAGACCCAGTACTTC.

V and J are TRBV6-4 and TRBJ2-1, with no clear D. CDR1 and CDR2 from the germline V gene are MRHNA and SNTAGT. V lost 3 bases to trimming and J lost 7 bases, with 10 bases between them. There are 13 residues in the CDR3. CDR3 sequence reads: CASSDRGNNEQFF. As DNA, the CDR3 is TGTGCCAGCAGTGATCGAGGTAATAATGAGCAGTTCTTC.

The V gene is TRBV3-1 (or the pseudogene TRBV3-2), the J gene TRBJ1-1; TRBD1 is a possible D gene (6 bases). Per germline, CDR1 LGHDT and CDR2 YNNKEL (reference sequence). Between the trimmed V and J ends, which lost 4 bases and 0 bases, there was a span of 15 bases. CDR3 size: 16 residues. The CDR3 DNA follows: TGTGCCAGCAGCCCCCAGGGGCTAACTTTGAACACTGAAGCTTTCTTT. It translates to CASSPQGLTLNTEAFF.

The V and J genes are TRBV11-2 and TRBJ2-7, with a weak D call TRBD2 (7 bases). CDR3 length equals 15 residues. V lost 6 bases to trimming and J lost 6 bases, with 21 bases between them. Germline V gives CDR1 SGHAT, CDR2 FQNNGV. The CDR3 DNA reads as TGTGCCAGCAGACATAGGGGGGGACCGGGGTCCGAGCAGTACTTC. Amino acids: CASRHRGGPGSEQYF.

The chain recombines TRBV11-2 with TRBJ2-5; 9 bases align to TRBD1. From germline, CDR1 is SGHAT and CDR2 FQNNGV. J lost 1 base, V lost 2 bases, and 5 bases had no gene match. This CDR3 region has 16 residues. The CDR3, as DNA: TGTGCCAGCAGCTTAACAGGGGGCGCGCCCCAAGAGACCCAGTACTTC. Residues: CASSLTGGAPQETQYF.

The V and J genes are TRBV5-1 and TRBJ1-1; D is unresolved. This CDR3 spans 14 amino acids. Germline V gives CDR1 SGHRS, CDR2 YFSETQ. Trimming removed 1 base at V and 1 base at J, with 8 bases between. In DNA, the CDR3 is TGCGCCAGCAGCTTGATTCCCGGGAACACTGAAGCTTTCTTT. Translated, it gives CASSLIPGNTEAFF.

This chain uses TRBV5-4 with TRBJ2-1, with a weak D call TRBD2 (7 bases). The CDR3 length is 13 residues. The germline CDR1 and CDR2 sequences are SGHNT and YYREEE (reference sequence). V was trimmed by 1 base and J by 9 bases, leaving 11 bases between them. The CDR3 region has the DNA TGTGCCAGCAGCTTGAGGGGGAGGGGTGAGCAGTTCTTC. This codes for CASSLRGRGEQFF. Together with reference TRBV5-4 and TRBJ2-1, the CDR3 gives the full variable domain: ETGVTQSPTHLIKTRGQQVTLRCSSQSGHNTVSWYQQALGQGPQFIFQYYREEENGRGNFPPRFSGLQFPNYSSELNVNALELDDSALYLCASSLRGRGEQFFGPGTRLTVL.

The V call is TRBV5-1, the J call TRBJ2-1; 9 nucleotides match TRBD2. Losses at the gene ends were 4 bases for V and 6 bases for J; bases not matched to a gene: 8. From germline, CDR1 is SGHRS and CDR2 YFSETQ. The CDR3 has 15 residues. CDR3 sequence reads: CASSMREGLSNEQFF. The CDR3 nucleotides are TGCGCCAGCAGCATGCGGGAGGGCCTATCCAATGAGCAGTTCTTC.

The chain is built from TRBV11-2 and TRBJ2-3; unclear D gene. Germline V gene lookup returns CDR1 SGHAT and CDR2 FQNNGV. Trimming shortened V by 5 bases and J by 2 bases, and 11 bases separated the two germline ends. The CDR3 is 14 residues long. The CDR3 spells CASSRGPNTDTQYF. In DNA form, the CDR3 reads TGTGCCAGCAGCCGAGGCCCTAACACAGATACGCAGTATTTT.

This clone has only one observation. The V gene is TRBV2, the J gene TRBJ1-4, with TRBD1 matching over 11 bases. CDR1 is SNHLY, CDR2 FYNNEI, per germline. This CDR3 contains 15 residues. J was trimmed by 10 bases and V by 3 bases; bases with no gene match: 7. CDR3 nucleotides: TGTGCCAGCAGTGATGTGGGACAGGGGGGAGGAAAACTGTTTTTT. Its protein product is CASSDVGQGGGKLFF.

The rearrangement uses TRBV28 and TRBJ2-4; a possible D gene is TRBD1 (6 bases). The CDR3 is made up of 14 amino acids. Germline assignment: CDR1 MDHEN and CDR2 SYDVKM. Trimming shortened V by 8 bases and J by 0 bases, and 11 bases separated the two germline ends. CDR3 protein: CASGTTLAKNIQYF. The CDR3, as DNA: TGTGCCAGCGGGACAACTTTAGCCAAAAACATTCAGTACTTC.

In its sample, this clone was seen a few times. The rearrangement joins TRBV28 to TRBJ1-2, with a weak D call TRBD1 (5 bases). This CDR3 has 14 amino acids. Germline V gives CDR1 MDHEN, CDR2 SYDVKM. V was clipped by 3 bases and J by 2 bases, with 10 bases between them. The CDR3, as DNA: TGTGCCAGCAGTTTTGGGCCAGGGAACTATGGCTACACCTTC. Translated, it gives CASSFGPGNYGYTF.

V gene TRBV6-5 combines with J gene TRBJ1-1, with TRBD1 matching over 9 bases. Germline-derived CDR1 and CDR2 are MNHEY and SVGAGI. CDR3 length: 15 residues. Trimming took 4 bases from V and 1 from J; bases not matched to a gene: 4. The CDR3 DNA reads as TGTGCCAGCAGTTCCAGGGGACAGGGGAACACTGAAGCTTTCTTT. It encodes CASSSRGQGNTEAFF.

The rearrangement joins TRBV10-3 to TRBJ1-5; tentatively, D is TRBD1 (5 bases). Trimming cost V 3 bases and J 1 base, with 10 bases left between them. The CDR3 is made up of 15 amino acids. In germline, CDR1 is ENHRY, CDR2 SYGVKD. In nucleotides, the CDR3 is TGTGCCATCAGTGATCGGGGGTTGAGCAATCAGCCCCAGCATTTT. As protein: CAISDRGLSNQPQHF.

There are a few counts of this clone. The CDR3 DNA reads as TGTGCCAGCAGCCACCGGGACAGCCTATACAATGAGCAGTTCTTC. It translates to CASSHRDSLYNEQFF. The chain joins TRBV13 to TRBJ2-1, with 7 bases matching TRBD1. Germline loops: CDR1 PRHDT, CDR2 FYEKMQ (reference sequence). The CDR3 consists of 15 residues. Trimming removed 5 bases from V and 4 bases from J; junction bases left unmatched: 8. The full variable domain, with the rest looked up from reference TRBV13 and TRBJ2-1, is AAGVIQSPRHLIKEKRETATLKCYPIPRHDTVYWYQQGPGQDPQFLISFYEKMQSDKGSIPDRFSAQQFSDYHSELNMSSLELGDSALYFCASSHRDSLYNEQFFGPGTRLTVL.

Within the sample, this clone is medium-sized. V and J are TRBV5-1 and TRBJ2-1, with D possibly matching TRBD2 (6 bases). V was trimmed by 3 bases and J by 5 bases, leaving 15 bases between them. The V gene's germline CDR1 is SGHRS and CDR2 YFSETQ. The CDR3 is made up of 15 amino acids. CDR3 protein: CASSSLGTENNEQFF. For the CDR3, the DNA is TGCGCCAGCAGCTCGCTCGGGACTGAAAACAATGAGCAGTTCTTC.

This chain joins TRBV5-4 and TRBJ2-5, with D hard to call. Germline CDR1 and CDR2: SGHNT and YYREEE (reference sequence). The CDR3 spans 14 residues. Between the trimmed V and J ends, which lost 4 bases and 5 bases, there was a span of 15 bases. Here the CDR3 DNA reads TGTGCCAGCAGCCAACCCCGGGTCGGCGAGACCCAGTACTTC. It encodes CASSQPRVGETQYF.

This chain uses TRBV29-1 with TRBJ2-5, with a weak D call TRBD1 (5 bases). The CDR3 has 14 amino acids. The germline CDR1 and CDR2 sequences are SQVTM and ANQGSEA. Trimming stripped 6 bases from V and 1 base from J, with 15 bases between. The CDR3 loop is CSVGLVGSQETQYF. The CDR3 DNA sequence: TGCAGCGTGGGGCTTGTAGGGTCCCAAGAGACCCAGTACTTC.

CDR3 amino acids: CASSVQGVTGELFF. The CDR3 DNA reads as TGTGCCAGCAGTGTACAGGGAGTAACCGGGGAGCTGTTTTTT. The rearrangement joins TRBV2 to TRBJ2-2, with D perhaps matching TRBD1 (6 bases). CDR3 length: 14 residues. Germline values: CDR1 SNHLY, CDR2 FYNNEI. The V end was cut by 4 bases, the J end by 5 bases, with 11 bases between.

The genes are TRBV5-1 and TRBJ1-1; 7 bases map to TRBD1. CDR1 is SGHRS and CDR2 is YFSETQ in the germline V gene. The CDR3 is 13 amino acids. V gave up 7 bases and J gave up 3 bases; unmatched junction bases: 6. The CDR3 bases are TGCGCCAGCGCAAACAGGGGAGACACTGAAGCTTTCTTT. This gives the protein CASANRGDTEAFF.

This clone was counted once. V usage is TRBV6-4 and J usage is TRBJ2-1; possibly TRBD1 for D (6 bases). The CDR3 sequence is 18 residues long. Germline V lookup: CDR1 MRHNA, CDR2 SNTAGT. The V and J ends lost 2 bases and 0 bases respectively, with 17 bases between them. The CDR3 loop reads CASSDTGQSLSSYNEQFF. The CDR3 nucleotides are TGTGCCAGCAGTGACACTGGACAGTCATTAAGCTCCTACAATGAGCAGTTCTTC.

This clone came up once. This CDR3 reads CASDLFPPDRGLYGYTF. The CDR3 DNA sequence: TGTGCTAGTGACCTCTTTCCGCCGGACAGGGGGCTCTATGGCTACACCTTC. The V call is TRBV12-5, the J call TRBJ1-2; 11 bases fit TRBD1. The CDR3 sequence is 17 residues long. In germline, CDR1 is LGHNT, CDR2 FRNRAP. J was trimmed by 4 bases and V by 7 bases; bases with no gene match: 14.

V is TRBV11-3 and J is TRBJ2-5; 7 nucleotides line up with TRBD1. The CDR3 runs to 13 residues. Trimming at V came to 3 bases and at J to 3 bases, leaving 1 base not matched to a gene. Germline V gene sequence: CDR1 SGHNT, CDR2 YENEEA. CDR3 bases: TGTGCCAGCAGCTTTGGGACAGAAGAGACCCAGTACTTC. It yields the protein CASSFGTEETQYF.

CDR3 in amino acids: CASSYREAGKLFF. The CDR3 DNA is TGTGCCAGCAGTTATAGGGAAGCGGGAAAACTGTTTTTT. The rearrangement uses TRBV12-3 or TRBV12-4 and TRBJ1-4, with D unresolved. CDR3 length equals 13 residues. V shed 4 bases and J shed 10 bases, with 13 bases lying between them.

CDR3 amino acids: CASSPLGGGATDTQYF. The CDR3 nucleotides are TGTGCCAGCAGTCCACTGGGCGGGGGGGCCACAGATACGCAGTATTTT. The rearrangement joins TRBV7-3 to TRBJ2-3; 9 bases are a match to TRBD2. The CDR3 has 16 amino acids. V lost 6 bases and J lost 2; bases outside the gene matches: 9. Germline V gene sequence: CDR1 SGHTA, CDR2 FQGTGA. The full variable domain, with the rest looked up from reference TRBV7-3 and TRBJ2-3, is GAGVSQTPSNKVTEKGKYVELRCDPISGHTALYWYRQSLGQGPEFLIYFQGTGAADDSGLPNDRFFAVRPEGSVSTLKIQRTERGDSAVYLCASSPLGGGATDTQYFGPGTRLTVL.

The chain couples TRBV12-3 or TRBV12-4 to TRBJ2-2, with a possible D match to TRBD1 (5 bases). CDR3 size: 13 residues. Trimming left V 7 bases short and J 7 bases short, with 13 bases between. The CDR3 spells CASTQGSHGELFF. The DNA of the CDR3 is TGTGCCAGCACCCAGGGATCCCACGGGGAGCTGTTTTTT.

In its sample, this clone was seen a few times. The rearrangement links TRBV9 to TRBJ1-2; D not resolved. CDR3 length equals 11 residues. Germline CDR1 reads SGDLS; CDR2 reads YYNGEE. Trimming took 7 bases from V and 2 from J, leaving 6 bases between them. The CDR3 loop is CASEQNYGYTF. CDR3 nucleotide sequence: TGTGCCAGCGAACAGAACTATGGCTACACCTTC.

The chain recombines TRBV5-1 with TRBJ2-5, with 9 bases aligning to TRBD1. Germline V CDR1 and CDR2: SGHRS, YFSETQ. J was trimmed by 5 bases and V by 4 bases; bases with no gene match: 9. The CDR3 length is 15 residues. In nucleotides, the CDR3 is TGCGCCAGCAGCCCCGGACAGGGGAGGATTGAGACCCAGTACTTC. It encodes CASSPGQGRIETQYF.

The CDR3 here is CAWSVGTNKNIQYF. CDR3 in DNA: TGTGCCTGGAGTGTAGGGACTAACAAAAACATTCAGTACTTC. The genes are TRBV30 and TRBJ2-4; 7 bases are a match to TRBD2. V was clipped by 0 bases and J by 3 bases; unmatched bases: 2. The CDR3 runs 14 residues. From germline, CDR1 is GTSNPN and CDR2 SVGIG (reference sequence).